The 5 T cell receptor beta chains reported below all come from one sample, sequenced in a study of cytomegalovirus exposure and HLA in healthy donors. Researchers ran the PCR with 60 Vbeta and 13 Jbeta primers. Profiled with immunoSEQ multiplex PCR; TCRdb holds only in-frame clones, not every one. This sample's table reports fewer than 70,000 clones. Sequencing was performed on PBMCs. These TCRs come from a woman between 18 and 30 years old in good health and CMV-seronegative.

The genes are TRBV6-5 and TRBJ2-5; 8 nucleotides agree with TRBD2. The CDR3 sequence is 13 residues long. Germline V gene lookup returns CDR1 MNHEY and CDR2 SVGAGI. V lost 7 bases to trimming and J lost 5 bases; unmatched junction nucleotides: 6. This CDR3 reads CASTQGTRETQYF. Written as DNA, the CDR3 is TGTGCCAGCACTCAAGGGACTAGGGAGACCCAGTACTTC.

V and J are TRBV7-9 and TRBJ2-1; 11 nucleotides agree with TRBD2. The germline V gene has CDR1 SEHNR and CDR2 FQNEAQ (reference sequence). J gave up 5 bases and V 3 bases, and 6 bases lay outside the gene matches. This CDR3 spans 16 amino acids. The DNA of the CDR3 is TGTGCCAGCAGCTTCCTTAGCGGGAGGGTGGACAATGAGCAGTTCTTC. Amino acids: CASSFLSGRVDNEQFF.

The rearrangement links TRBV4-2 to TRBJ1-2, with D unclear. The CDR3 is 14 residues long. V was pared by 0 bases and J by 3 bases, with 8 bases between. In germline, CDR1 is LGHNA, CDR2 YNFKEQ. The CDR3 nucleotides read TGTGCCAGCAGCCAAGATTACGCGGACTATGGCTACACCTTC. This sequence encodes CASSQDYADYGYTF.

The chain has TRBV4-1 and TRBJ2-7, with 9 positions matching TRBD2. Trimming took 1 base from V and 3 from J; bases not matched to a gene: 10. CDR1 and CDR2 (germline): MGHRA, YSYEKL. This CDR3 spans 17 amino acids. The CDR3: CASSQVPSGRPNYEQYF. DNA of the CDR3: TGCGCCAGCAGCCAAGTACCGAGCGGGAGGCCTAACTACGAGCAGTACTTC.

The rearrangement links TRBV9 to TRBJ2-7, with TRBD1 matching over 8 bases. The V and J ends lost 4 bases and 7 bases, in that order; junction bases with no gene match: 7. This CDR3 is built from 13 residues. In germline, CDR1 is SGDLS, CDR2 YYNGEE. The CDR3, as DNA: TGTGCCAGCAGCACGGGACAGGCAAGGGAGCAGTACTTC. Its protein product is CASSTGQAREQYF.